Below, 6 T cell receptor beta chains from the same sample are listed, as sequenced in a study of response to subunit inactivated influenza vaccine. Each CDR3 protein gets one entry after TCRdb re-called the RT-PCR reads with MiXCR. The repertoire holds 500,000 to 600,000 distinct CDR3 sequences, about 11% seen once, with roughly 10% in the top ten. The input for sequencing was PBMCs from blood, taken on the day of vaccination. Every receptor here comes from a man over 45 who received an inactivated influenza vaccine.

This clonotype was detected ten times or more. The junction differs from germline at one of its ends, possibly a read error. The chain combines TRBV7-7 with TRBJ2-1; 8 bases fit TRBD2. This CDR3 comprises 14 residues. Germline CDR1 reads SSHAT; CDR2 reads FNYEAQ (reference sequence). The CDR3 reads CASSLTGGGNEQFF. DNA for the CDR3: TGTGCTAGCAGCTTAACCGGGGGGGGAAATGAGCAGTTCTTC.

The chain employs TRBV3-1 and TRBJ1-2; perhaps TRBD1 as D (5 bases). V dropped 4 bases and J dropped 6 bases, with 18 bases sitting between them. This CDR3 has 15 residues. Germline CDR1 and CDR2: LGHDT and YNNKEL (reference sequence). The CDR3: CASSPINQGFNGYTF. In DNA form, the CDR3 reads TGTGCCAGCAGCCCTATAAATCAGGGTTTTAATGGCTACACCTTC.

In the case of this clonotype: Germline is not matched at one junction end, which may reflect a read error. V gene TRBV4-3 combines with J gene TRBJ2-3; maybe TRBD1 (5 bases). This CDR3 spans 14 amino acids. Germline CDR1 reads LGHNA; CDR2 reads YSLEER. In nucleotides, the CDR3 is TGCGCCAGCAGCCAAGCAACCAACACAGGTACGCAGTATTTT. Its protein product is CASSQATNTGTQYF.

This chain uses TRBV5-5 with TRBJ1-2; no reliable D call. Trimming took 1 base from V and 0 from J, leaving 16 bases between them. The CDR3 spans 17 residues. CDR1 SGHKS and CDR2 YYEKEE come from the germline V gene (reference sequence). The CDR3 sequence is CASSLYPDFSSNYGYTF. The CDR3 nucleotides are TGTGCCAGCAGCTTGTATCCCGACTTTTCCTCTAACTATGGCTACACCTTC.

The chain uses TRBV3-1 and TRBJ2-1; 9 nucleotides align to TRBD1. The CDR3 has 17 amino acids. The germline gives CDR1 LGHDT, CDR2 YNNKEL (reference sequence). V lost 1 base and J lost 7; bases outside the gene matches: 11. The CDR3 reads CASSQAPGNRGLNEQFF. Here the CDR3 DNA reads TGTGCCAGCAGCCAAGCCCCAGGGAACAGGGGGCTTAATGAGCAGTTCTTC.

This clonotype has ten or more counts. This chain joins TRBV3-1 and TRBJ2-7; 11 bases match TRBD1. Trimming removed 1 base from V and 5 bases from J; junction bases left unmatched: 4. Germline V CDR1 and CDR2: LGHDT, YNNKEL (reference sequence). This CDR3 has 15 residues. The CDR3 sequence is CASSQAGQGGNEQYF. CDR3 nucleotides: TGTGCCAGCAGCCAAGCGGGACAGGGGGGAAACGAGCAGTACTTC.